Sequencing of this T cell receptor beta chain was carried out in a study of cytomegalovirus exposure and HLA in healthy donors. General study results and limits: Cytomegalovirus association was listed for 164 TCR beta chains. TRBV6-2, TRBV6-3 and some other V segments were excluded as indistinguishable.

The CDR3 contains 17 residues. CDR1 and CDR2 from the germline V gene are LNHDA and SQIVND (reference sequence). V dropped 6 bases and J dropped 1 base, with 20 bases sitting between them. Worth noting for this clone: Its antigen is undetermined.

A multiplex PCR was run with 60 Vbeta primers and 13 Jbeta primers. Some clones are missing from TCRdb's copy, which holds only in-frame ones; the method was immunoSEQ multiplex PCR. The sample consists of around 150,000 clones, over 60% of them appearing once. Material for sequencing was PBMCs. This sequence originates from a woman between 35 and 50 years old in good health and CMV-seronegative. The V gene is TRBV19, the J gene TRBJ2-3; weak D call: TRBD2 (6 bases). The CDR3 nucleotides are TGTGCCAGTAGCACGGCTTCTTCGGGGACTCGCACAGATACGCAGTATTTT. It yields the protein CASSTASSGTRTDTQYF. The full variable domain, completed using reference TRBV19 and TRBJ2-3, is DGGITQSPKYLFRKEGQNVTLSCEQNLNHDAMYWYRQDPGQGLRLIYYSQIVNDFQKGDIAEGYSVSREKKESFPLTVTSAQKNPTAFYLCASSTASSGTRTDTQYFGPGTRLTVL.